Presented here are 14 T cell receptor beta chains from one specimen sequenced in a study of cytomegalovirus exposure and HLA in healthy donors. PCR used 60 Vbeta primers and 13 Jbeta primers. The repertoire was sequenced with immunoSEQ multiplex PCR; TCRdb's copy has only in-frame clones and lacks some. Among approximately 160,000 clones, about 64% were seen once, and the ten largest hold roughly 1.4%. The sample consisted of PBMCs. Every receptor here comes from a man between 45 and 60 years old in good health and CMV-seronegative.

The chain combines TRBV5-1 with TRBJ1-1; TRBD1 aligns across 12 bases. V lost 10 bases and J lost 1; bases outside the gene matches: 8. The germline V gene encodes CDR1 SGHRS and CDR2 YFSETQ. This CDR3 comprises 15 residues. DNA for the CDR3: TGCGCCTCCCGTCGGGGACAGGGGGCGAACACTGAAGCTTTCTTT. It codes for CASRRGQGANTEAFF.

The chain has TRBV14 and TRBJ2-1, with TRBD1 matching over 8 bases. This CDR3 region has 17 residues. After removal of 3 bases from V and 4 bases from J, the junction contained 11 bases not matched to a gene. CDR1 is SGHDN, CDR2 FVKESK, per germline. CDR3 amino acids: CASSHMELGQGYNEQFF. CDR3 nucleotide sequence: TGTGCCAGCAGCCACATGGAGCTAGGACAGGGATACAATGAGCAGTTCTTC.

This chain uses TRBV7-9 with TRBJ1-3; D remains unclear. With 5 bases removed from V and 0 bases from J, the gap between germline ends came to 11 bases. Germline values: CDR1 SEHNR, CDR2 FQNEAQ (reference sequence). The CDR3 is 15 residues long. CDR3 residues: CASSTLTGSGNTIYF. The CDR3 coding sequence is TGTGCCAGCAGCACCTTAACGGGCTCTGGAAACACCATATATTTT.

The chain uses TRBV23-1 and TRBJ1-5; D is possibly TRBD1 (6 bases). TRBV23-1 counts as an open reading frame of uncertain function. CDR3 size: 16 residues. V shed 1 base and J shed 4 bases, with 14 bases lying between them. CDR3 loop: CASSQLVRGLNQPQHF. The CDR3 DNA sequence: TGCGCCAGCAGTCAATTGGTCAGGGGATTAAATCAGCCCCAGCATTTT.

The chain links TRBV5-6 to TRBJ2-2, with 9 bases lining up with TRBD1. Trimming removed 3 bases from V and 6 bases from J; junction bases left unmatched: 6. In germline, CDR1 is SGHDT, CDR2 YYEEEE. The CDR3 is 15 residues long. CDR3: CASSYRDRDPGELFF. CDR3 nucleotides: TGTGCCAGCAGCTACCGGGACAGGGACCCCGGGGAGCTGTTTTTT.

CDR3: CASSEPRRAQGAEAFF. The CDR3 nucleotides are TGTGCCAGCAGTGAACCCCGTCGGGCCCAGGGGGCTGAAGCTTTCTTT. The chain recombines TRBV6-1 with TRBJ1-1; 7 bases agree with TRBD1. This CDR3 is built from 16 residues. The J segment lost 6 bases and the V segment lost 2 bases, leaving 12 bases of the junction unmatched. Looked up from germline, CDR1 is MNHNS and CDR2 is SASEGT.

The count of this clone is one. V gene TRBV5-1 combines with J gene TRBJ1-6, with a weak D call TRBD1 (6 bases). This CDR3 is 16 amino acids long. V dropped 0 bases and J dropped 1 base, with 8 bases sitting between them. Germline assignment: CDR1 SGHRS and CDR2 YFSETQ. CDR3 residues: CASSLVQGSYNSPLHF. The CDR3 DNA reads TGCGCCAGCAGCTTGGTACAGGGTTCCTATAATTCACCCCTCCACTTT. Looking up the rest from reference TRBV5-1 and TRBJ1-6 gives the full variable domain: KAGVTQTPRYLIKTRGQQVTLSCSPISGHRSVSWYQQTPGQGLQFLFEYFSETQRNKGNFPGRFSGRQFSNSRSEMNVSTLELGDSALYLCASSLVQGSYNSPLHFGNGTRLTVT.

The chain recombines TRBV9 with TRBJ2-3, with 9 bases lining up with TRBD2. The CDR3 extends over 16 amino acids. The J segment lost 2 bases and the V segment lost 4 bases, leaving 8 bases of the junction unmatched. The V gene's germline CDR1 is SGDLS and CDR2 YYNGEE. CDR3: CASSLPSGDFTDTQYF. The CDR3 DNA is TGTGCCAGCAGCCTCCCTAGCGGGGACTTCACAGATACGCAGTATTTT.

DNA for the CDR3: TGCGCCAGCAGCTTAGAGAGCTCCTATAATTCACCCCTCCACTTT. It specifies CASSLESSYNSPLHF. The gene calls are TRBV5-1 and TRBJ1-6; D not certain. The CDR3 spans 15 residues. V shed 2 bases and J shed 0 bases, with 6 bases lying between them. Germline values: CDR1 SGHRS, CDR2 YFSETQ.

The chain has TRBV4-1 and TRBJ2-3; D remains unclear. This CDR3 is 14 amino acids long. In germline, CDR1 is MGHRA, CDR2 YSYEKL. With 0 bases removed from V and 2 bases from J, the gap between germline ends came to 6 bases. The CDR3 region is CASSQEPDTDTQYF. The CDR3 bases are TGCGCCAGCAGCCAAGAGCCAGACACAGATACGCAGTATTTT.

The V call is TRBV13, the J call TRBJ2-7; 11 bases line up with TRBD2. Trimming cost V 5 bases and J 3 bases; bases outside gene matches: 12. CDR3 length equals 17 residues. Germline CDR1 is PRHDT and CDR2 is FYEKMQ (reference sequence). In nucleotides, the CDR3 is TGTGCCAGCAGCCCGTTTCCCTTTAGCGGGGGGGACTACGAGCAGTACTTC. Residues: CASSPFPFSGGDYEQYF.

This rearrangement joins TRBV9 to TRBJ2-3; D is unresolved. Per germline, CDR1 SGDLS and CDR2 YYNGEE. Trimming removed 4 bases from V and 2 bases from J, with 14 bases in between. This CDR3 has 15 residues. CDR3 bases: TGTGCCAGCAGCCCCTTGCTCGAGTACACAGATACGCAGTATTTT. It codes for CASSPLLEYTDTQYF.

This chain connects TRBV19 to TRBJ2-3, with D possibly being TRBD1 (5 bases). This CDR3 is built from 15 residues. The V gene's germline CDR1 is LNHDA and CDR2 SQIVND (reference sequence). Trimming took 7 bases from V and 3 from J, leaving 17 bases between them. The CDR3 reads CASTRRAERTDTQYF. CDR3 bases: TGTGCCAGTACCCGCAGGGCAGAGAGGACAGATACGCAGTATTTT.

This clone was observed a handful of times. The chain uses TRBV6-1 and TRBJ1-2, with no clear D. The CDR3 totals 12 residues. Germline CDR1 is MNHNS and CDR2 is SASEGT. Trimming removed 2 bases from V and 4 bases from J, with 5 bases in between. The CDR3 sequence: CASSELSYGYTF. In DNA, the CDR3 is TGTGCCAGCAGTGAACTGAGCTATGGCTACACCTTC.